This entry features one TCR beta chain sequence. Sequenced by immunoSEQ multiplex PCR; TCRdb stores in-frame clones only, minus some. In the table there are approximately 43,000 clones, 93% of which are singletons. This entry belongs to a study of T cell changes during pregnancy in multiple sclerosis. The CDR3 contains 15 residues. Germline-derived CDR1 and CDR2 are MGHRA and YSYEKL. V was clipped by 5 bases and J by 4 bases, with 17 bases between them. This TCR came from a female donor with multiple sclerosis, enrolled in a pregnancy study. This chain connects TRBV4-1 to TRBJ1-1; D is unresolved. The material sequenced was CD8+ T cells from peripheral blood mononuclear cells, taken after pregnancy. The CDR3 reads CASSEPGRERTEAFF. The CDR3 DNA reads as TGCGCCAGCAGCGAGCCCGGTCGGGAACGCACTGAAGCTTTCTTT.